This T cell receptor beta chain was identified during a study of human T cells and chemical hapten exposure. About the research overall: While the approximately 22-week study was under way, patients received diphenylcyclopropenone on the scalp every week. It was small differences in pooled library volume that mainly caused per-sample TCR yields to vary.

Indicated time point: patch test 1, 2 weeks after DPC sensitization. Stated treatment: therapeutic diphenylcyclopropenone sensitization with weekly scalp DPC. Individual cDNA molecules had unique molecular identifiers attached to them by the library. TCRdb redid the calling of the RACE reads with MiXCR, one entry per CDR3 protein. The sample has 300,000 to 350,000 distinct CDR3 sequences, approximately 6.3% seen once. The CDR3 is made up of 14 amino acids. CDR1 is ENHRY and CDR2 is SYGVKD in the germline V gene. V was pared by 3 bases and J by 8 bases, with 16 bases between. This sequence was found in a woman between 18 and 30 years old with alopecia areata. Some clones in this sample may be carry-over from other donors' samples. This sample comprised whole blood, obtained in connection with sensitization to the hapten diphenylcyclopropenone (DPC). The chain carries TRBV10-3 and TRBJ1-2; no firm D call. The chain's CDR3 is CAISEEVLKAGYTF. The CDR3 DNA is TGTGCCATCAGTGAAGAGGTTCTCAAGGCGGGCTACACCTTC.